This TCR beta chain is from a study of radiotherapy plus CTLA-4 blockade in lung cancer. Study summary: Disease control reached around 30%, with objective responses in over 15%.

This CDR3 has 15 amino acids. Trimming took 0 bases from V and 2 from J, leaving 7 bases between them. The germline V gene encodes CDR1 MRHNA and CDR2 SNTAGT. Points on this clone: Its target is not known.

Study-level results: Peripheral blood showed expansion of tumor-derived TCR clones after radiotherapy and ipilimumab. Early blood T cell clone changes and increased post-radiation serum interferon-beta were reportedly the strongest response predictors.

Sequencing used immunoSEQ multiplex PCR; TCRdb keeps in-frame clones, though not all of them. The top ten clones hold approximately 15% of a sample with over 14,000 clones, around 87% of them seen once. V and J are TRBV6-4 and TRBJ2-2; D possibly corresponds to TRBD1 (5 bases). The receptor was derived from a human donor with non-small cell lung cancer that progressed on radiotherapy plus ipilimumab. Some clones in this sample may be carry-over from other donors' samples. This specimen was peripheral blood, taken from a patient treated with radiotherapy plus ipilimumab. As DNA, the CDR3 is TGTGCCAGCAGTGACTCTCAGGGCAACACCGGGGAGCTGTTTTTT. Its protein is CASSDSQGNTGELFF.